The 13 T cell receptor beta chains below all came from one sample that was sequenced in a study of PD-L1 blockade in urothelial cancer. The table came from immunoSEQ multiplex PCR; TCRdb's copy has only in-frame clones and leaves some out. The sample includes 50,000 to 65,000 clones, 70% to 90% of them seen just once. The sample in question was PBMCs, obtained around atezolizumab (anti-PD-L1) treatment. Every receptor here comes from a man aged 50-60 years with urothelial cancer.

Here the CDR3 DNA reads TGTGCCTGGGCCCTGGGGACAAGTAATTCACCCCTCCACTTT. This encodes CAWALGTSNSPLHF. The chain joins TRBV30 to TRBJ1-6; D is perhaps TRBD1 (6 bases). Germline CDR1 and CDR2: GTSNPN and SVGIG (reference sequence). V was clipped by 5 bases and J by 6 bases, with 14 bases between them. The CDR3 runs to 14 residues.

The V call is TRBV28, the J call TRBJ2-5; 11 positions agree with TRBD2. Germline CDR1 MDHEN, CDR2 SYDVKM. Trimming took 5 bases from V and 4 from J; bases not matched to a gene: 15. CDR3 length: 18 amino acids. CDR3 coding DNA: TGTGCCAGCAGTCCCGAGACTAGCGGGAAGTGGAATAGAGAGACCCAGTACTTC. Translating it yields CASSPETSGKWNRETQYF.

CDR3 loop: CASTGREGQPQHF. CDR3 DNA sequence: TGTGCCTCGACAGGACGGGAGGGTCAGCCCCAGCATTTT. The V call is TRBV6-6, the J call TRBJ1-5; a possible D gene is TRBD1 (6 bases). Germline CDR1 reads MNHNY; CDR2 reads SVGAGI (reference sequence). V was pared by 11 bases and J by 6 bases, with 17 bases between. The CDR3 sequence is 13 residues long.

The chain uses TRBV1 and TRBJ2-2; the table's TRBD2 call for D was not verified on the DNA. TRBV1 is reported as a pseudogene. The CDR3 totals 16 residues. This chain's CDR3 is CTSSLPPGLNTGELFF. DNA for the CDR3: TGCACCAGCAGCCTTCCACCGGGACTGAACACCGGGGAGCTGTTTTTT.

This rearrangement joins TRBV10-3 to TRBJ2-3; 11 nucleotides line up with TRBD2. J lost 5 bases, V lost 6 bases, and 7 bases had no gene match. In germline, CDR1 is ENHRY, CDR2 SYGVKD. The CDR3 totals 15 residues. The CDR3 loop is CAIRDLAGGGDTQYF. The CDR3, as DNA: TGTGCCATCAGAGATCTAGCGGGAGGTGGAGATACGCAGTATTTT.

This clone has just a few counts. The rearrangement links TRBV19 to TRBJ1-3; unclear D gene. V lost 6 bases and J 0 bases, leaving 9 bases between the germline ends. CDR1 is LNHDA, CDR2 SQIVND, per germline (reference sequence). CDR3 size: 14 residues. The CDR3 reads CASRPGSSGNTIYF. DNA of the CDR3: TGTGCCAGTAGACCCGGGAGCTCTGGAAACACCATATATTTT.

The chain carries TRBV30 and TRBJ1-2; D is ambiguous. Germline V gene data show CDR1 as GTSNPN and CDR2 as SVGIG (reference sequence). The CDR3 is made up of 13 amino acids. The V end was cut by 2 bases, the J end by 8 bases, with 15 bases between. CDR3 loop: CAWSPPTAGGYTF. Written as DNA, the CDR3 is TGTGCCTGGAGTCCACCAACGGCGGGGGGCTACACCTTC. The whole variable domain, filled in from reference TRBV30 and TRBJ1-2, reads SQTIHQWPATLVQPVGSPLSLECTVEGTSNPNLYWYRQAAGRGLQLLFYSVGIGQISSEVPQNLSASRPQDRQFILSSKKLLLSDSGFYLCAWSPPTAGGYTFGSGTRLTVV.

This chain joins TRBV9 and TRBJ2-7; 7 positions match TRBD2. The junction had 14 bases not matched to a gene; V was cut back by 4 bases and J by 4 bases. CDR3 length equals 16 residues. Germline values: CDR1 SGDLS, CDR2 YYNGEE. CDR3 sequence: CASSPSGTGDRYEQYF. In nucleotides, the CDR3 is TGTGCCAGCAGCCCCAGCGGGACCGGCGATCGGTACGAGCAGTACTTC.

This clone was observed once. The genes are TRBV7-2 and TRBJ1-3; tentatively, D is TRBD1 (5 bases). Per the germline V gene, CDR1 is SGHTA and CDR2 is FQGNSA. There are 16 residues in the CDR3. With 1 base removed from V and 3 bases from J, the gap between germline ends came to 13 bases. The CDR3 loop is CASSLDSGFYGNTIYF. For the CDR3, the DNA is TGTGCCAGCAGCTTAGATTCAGGGTTCTATGGAAACACCATATATTTT.

The rearrangement uses TRBV5-1 and TRBJ2-1, with 7 bases that match TRBD1. CDR3 length: 13 amino acids. V gave up 7 bases and J gave up 7 bases; unmatched junction bases: 8. Looked up from germline, CDR1 is SGHRS and CDR2 is YFSETQ. The CDR3 DNA reads as TGCGCCAGCCGCCGTACCAGGGGGAATGAGCAGTTCTTC. Encoded protein: CASRRTRGNEQFF.

This clone turned up a few times. This rearrangement joins TRBV30 to TRBJ2-5; D might be TRBD2 (6 bases). Germline CDR1 and CDR2: GTSNPN and SVGIG (reference sequence). V shed 0 bases and J shed 4 bases, with 9 bases lying between them. The CDR3 is 13 amino acids. CDR3 nucleotide sequence: TGTGCCTGGAGTGTACGGAGGGGAGAGACCCAGTACTTC. It specifies CAWSVRRGETQYF.

V usage is TRBV7-2 and J usage is TRBJ1-3; D perhaps matches TRBD1 (5 bases). CDR3 length equals 17 residues. Trimming left V 7 bases short and J 3 bases short, with 22 bases between. The germline CDR1 and CDR2 sequences are SGHTA and FQGNSA. The DNA for the CDR3 is TGTGCCAGCACCCGCTCGCCGACGGACACGATTGGAAACACCATATATTTT. This codes for CASTRSPTDTIGNTIYF.

A single count supports this clone. The rearrangement uses TRBV6-5 and TRBJ2-1, with TRBD2 identical over 7 bases. The CDR3 sequence is 15 residues long. From germline, CDR1 is MNHEY and CDR2 SVGAGI. J lost 7 bases, V lost 3 bases, and 9 bases had no gene match. CDR3 sequence (DNA): TGTGCCAGCAGTTATGGGCGGGAGATTGGGAATGAGCAGTTCTTC. This codes for CASSYGREIGNEQFF.